This T cell receptor (beta chain) derives from a study of post-analysis software for immune sequencing data. Background on the study: As for disease course, relapsing-remitting, secondary progressive and progressive-relapsing multiple sclerosis were all included. Study conclusions and caveats: Five or six TRBV segments appeared more often in patients than in controls, and TRBV5-6, TRBV5-1 and TRBV20-1 were among these. Significantly lower normalized Chao1 diversity was found in patients with multiple sclerosis relative to controls.

Unique-molecular-identifier-tagged TCR beta cDNA libraries were used. TCRdb fed the PCR reads into MiXCR, producing one record per CDR3 protein. The sample contains fewer than 700,000 distinct CDR3 sequences, 40% to 50% of which appear only once. The V gene's germline CDR1 is ENHRY and CDR2 SYGVKD. The CDR3 sequence is 14 residues long. Unmatched junction bases numbered 3, after V lost 3 bases and J lost 3 bases. Of note for this clonotype: Its antigen is not identified.

This chain uses TRBV10-3 with TRBJ2-5, with 8 bases identical to TRBD1. The receptor's source is a girl aged 10 to 17 with multiple sclerosis. Sequences were obtained from blood. The CDR3 coding sequence is TGTGCCATCAGTGATCAGGGGGCGGAAGAGACCCAGTACTTC. Translated, it gives CAISDQGAEETQYF.